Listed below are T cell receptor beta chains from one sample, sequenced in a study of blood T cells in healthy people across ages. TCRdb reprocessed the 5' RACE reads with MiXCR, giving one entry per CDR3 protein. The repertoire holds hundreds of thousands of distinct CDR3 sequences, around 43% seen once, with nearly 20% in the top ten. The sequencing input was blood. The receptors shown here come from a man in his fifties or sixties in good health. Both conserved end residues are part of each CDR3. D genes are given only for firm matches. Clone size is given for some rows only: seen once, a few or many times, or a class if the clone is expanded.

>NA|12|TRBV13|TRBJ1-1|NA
TGTGCCAACAGCCCTCAGGGGAGAGAAGCTTTCTTT
CANSPQGREAFF
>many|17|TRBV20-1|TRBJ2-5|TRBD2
TGCAGTGCTAGATATCGCCCGCCGACTAGCTCAAAAGAGACCCAGTACTTC
CSARYRPPTSSKETQYF
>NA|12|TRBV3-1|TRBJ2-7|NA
TGTGCCAGCAGCCACCGATCCTACGAGCAGTACTTC
CASSHRSYEQYF
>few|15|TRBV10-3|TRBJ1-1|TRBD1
TGTGCCATCAGCCCGACAGGGGGGGGCCCCGGACAAGCTTTCTTT
CAISPTGGGPGQAFF
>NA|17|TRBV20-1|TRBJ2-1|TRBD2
TGCAGTGCCCTCTGGTCAGTGACTAGCGGGATTAGGAATGAGCAGTTCTTC
CSALWSVTSGIRNEQFF
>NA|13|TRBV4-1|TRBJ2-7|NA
TGCGCCAGCAGCTCGGGGATCTACAATGAGCAGTACTTC
CASSSGIYNEQYF
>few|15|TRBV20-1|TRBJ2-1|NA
TGCAGTGCGAGCGTCCAGGGTGGAGGTTACAATGAGCAGTTCTTC
CSASVQGGGYNEQFF
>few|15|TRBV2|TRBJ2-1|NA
TGTGCCAGCACACCCCGGACTACAACCTACAATGAGCAGTTCTTC
CASTPRTTTYNEQFF
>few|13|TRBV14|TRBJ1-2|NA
TGTGCCAGCAGCCGGGTTGCCGCGTTTGGCTACACCTTC
CASSRVAAFGYTF
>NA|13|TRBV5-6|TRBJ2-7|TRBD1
TGTGCCACATCGACAGGGGTAGGCAATGAGCAGTACTTC
CATSTGVGNEQYF
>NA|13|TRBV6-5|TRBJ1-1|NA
TGTGCCAGCGCCCGAGCACAGGGAAGTACAGCTTTCTTT
CASARAQGSTAFF
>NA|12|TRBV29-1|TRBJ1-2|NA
TGCAGCGTTGAAAAGACGGCCTATGGCTACACCTTC
CSVEKTAYGYTF
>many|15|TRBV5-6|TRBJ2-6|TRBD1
TGTGCCAGCAGCGTACAGGGGACCGGGGCCAACGTCCTGACTTTC
CASSVQGTGANVLTF
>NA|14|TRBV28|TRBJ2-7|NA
TGTGCCAGCAGTTTAGCGTTCGGTAGGGGGGAGCAGTACTTC
CASSLAFGRGEQYF
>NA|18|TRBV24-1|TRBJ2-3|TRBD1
TGTGCCACCAGTGATTTGTCCTCGCAGACAGGGCGCACAGATACGCAGTATTTT
CATSDLSSQTGRTDTQYF
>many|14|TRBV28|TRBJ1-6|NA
TGTGCCACCAGACGACAGGTGTTTAATTCACCCCTCCACTTT
CATRRQVFNSPLHF
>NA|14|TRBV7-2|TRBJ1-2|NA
TGTGCCAGCTCACGGAAGGGGCAGGCTTATGGCTACACCTTC
CASSRKGQAYGYTF
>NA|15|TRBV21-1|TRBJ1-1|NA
TGTGCCAGCAGTAAAAGGTATCCAGGGGAGGGTGAAGCTTTCTTT
CASSKRYPGEGEAFF
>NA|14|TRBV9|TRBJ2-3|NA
TGTGCCAGCAGCTCCGGAGAGTTCAGGGATACGCAGTATTTT
CASSSGEFRDTQYF
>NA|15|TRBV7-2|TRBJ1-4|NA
TGTGCCAGCAGCTTAGAGGGGGGGGCAATTGAAAAACTGTTTTTT
CASSLEGGAIEKLFF
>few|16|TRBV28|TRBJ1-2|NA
TGTGCCAGCAGTTTATGGGCGACGAACAGGGCGGATGGCTACACCTTC
CASSLWATNRADGYTF
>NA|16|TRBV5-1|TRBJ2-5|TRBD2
TGCGCCAGCAACTCCGGGACTAGCGGGGGAAAAGAGACCCAGTACTTC
CASNSGTSGGKETQYF
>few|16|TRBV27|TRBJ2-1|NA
TGTGCCAGCAGTGAGACCGGGACCAAGGTCTACAATGAGCAGTTCTTC
CASSETGTKVYNEQFF
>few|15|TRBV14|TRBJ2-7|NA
TGTGCCAGCAGCCAATCAGCCGGGGCGGGAAACGAGCAGTACTTC
CASSQSAGAGNEQYF
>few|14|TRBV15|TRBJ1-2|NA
TGTGCCACCAGCAGGGAAGTTACTAACTATGGCTACACCTTC
CATSREVTNYGYTF
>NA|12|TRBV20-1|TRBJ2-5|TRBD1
TGCAGTCAGGGGGCAGTCCAAGAGACCCAGTACTTC
CSQGAVQETQYF
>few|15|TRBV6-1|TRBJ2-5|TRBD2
TGTGCCAGCAGTGAAGCCCGGGGGGGCGCAGAGACCCAGTACTTC
CASSEARGGAETQYF
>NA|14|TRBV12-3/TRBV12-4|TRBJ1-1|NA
TGTGCCAGCAGTTCTAGGGACCTAGGGACTGAAGCTTTCTTT
CASSSRDLGTEAFF
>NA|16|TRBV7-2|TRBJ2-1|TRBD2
TGTGCCAGCAGAAGCGGGGGGCCCTTGGGCGGCAATGAGCGGTTCTTC
CASRSGGPLGGNERFF
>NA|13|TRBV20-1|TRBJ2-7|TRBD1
TGCAGTGTCACGGGACAGCCGACCTACGAGCAGTACTTC
CSVTGQPTYEQYF
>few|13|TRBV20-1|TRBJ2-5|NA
TGCAGTGCTAGACCCGGGGGTGCGGAGACCCAGTACTTC
CSARPGGAETQYF
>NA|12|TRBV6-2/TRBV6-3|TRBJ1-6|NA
TGTGCCAGCAACAGGGATAATTCACCCCTCCACTTT
CASNRDNSPLHF
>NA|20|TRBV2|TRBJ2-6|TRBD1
TGTGCCAGCAGATACCTAAATAAGGGGACAGTTAGCTCTGGGGCCAACGTCCTGACTTTC
CASRYLNKGTVSSGANVLTF
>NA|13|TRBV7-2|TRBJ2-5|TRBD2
TGTGCCAGCAGCCCGGGCAGGGAGGGTGAGCAGTACTTC
CASSPGREGEQYF
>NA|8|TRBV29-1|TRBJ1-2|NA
TGCAGCGTTGGGGTCTACACCTTC
CSVGVYTF
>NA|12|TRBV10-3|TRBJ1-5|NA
TGTGCCACCGGGGACGGCAATCAGCCCCAGCATTTT
CATGDGNQPQHF
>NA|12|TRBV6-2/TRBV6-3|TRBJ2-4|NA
TGTGCCAGCACCGATGCGGGGGCTAATTGGTACTTC
CASTDAGANWYF
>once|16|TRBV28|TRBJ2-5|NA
TGTGCCAGCAGTTTGACTCCGGACGGGCCGGAAGGGTCCCAGTACTTC
CASSLTPDGPEGSQYF
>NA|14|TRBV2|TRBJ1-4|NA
TGTGCCAGCAGTGAACCCCAGTTAAGGGAAAAACTGTTTTTT
CASSEPQLREKLFF
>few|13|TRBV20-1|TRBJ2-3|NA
TGCAGTGTTTTAGAGACATTATCAGATACGCAGTATTTT
CSVLETLSDTQYF
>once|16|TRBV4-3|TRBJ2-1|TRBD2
TGCGCCAGCAGCATTTTAACTAGCGGGGACTACAATGAGCAGTTCTTC
CASSILTSGDYNEQFF
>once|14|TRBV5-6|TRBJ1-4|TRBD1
TGTGCCAGCAGTTTGGACAGGGTAGACGAAAAACTGTTTTTT
CASSLDRVDEKLFF
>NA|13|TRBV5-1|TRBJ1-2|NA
TGCGCCAGCAGCCGAGGGACGGAACTTGGCTACACCTTC
CASSRGTELGYTF
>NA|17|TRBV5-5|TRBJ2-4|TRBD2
TGTGCCGGCAGCTTGGCGGTAGCGGGGGGCCGAGGGCACATTCAGTACTTC
CAGSLAVAGGRGHIQYF
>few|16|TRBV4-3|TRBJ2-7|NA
TGCGCCAGCAGCCAAGATTGGGAGCCCGGATTTCTCGAGCAGTACTTC
CASSQDWEPGFLEQYF
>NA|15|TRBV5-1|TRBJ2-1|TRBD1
TGCGCCAGCAGACTGGTGGGGACAGGGGAGGGCGAGCAGTTCTTC
CASRLVGTGEGEQFF
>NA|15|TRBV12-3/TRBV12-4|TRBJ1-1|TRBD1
TGTGCCAGCTGTTTATCTACAGGGGCTCTCACTGAAGCTTTCTTT
CASCLSTGALTEAFF
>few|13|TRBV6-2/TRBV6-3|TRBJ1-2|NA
TGTGCCAGCAGGCCCACTGAAAACTATGGCTACACCTTC
CASRPTENYGYTF
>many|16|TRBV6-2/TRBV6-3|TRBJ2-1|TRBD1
TGTGCCAGCAGTTACCGGACAGGGGGCTTGAACAATGAGCAGTTCTTC
CASSYRTGGLNNEQFF
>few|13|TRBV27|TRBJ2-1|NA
TGTGCCAGCAGTTTATTTTCCTCCTGGGAGCAGTTCTTC
CASSLFSSWEQFF
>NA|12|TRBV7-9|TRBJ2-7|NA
TGTGCCAGCAGCTTAGAAGCGCCCGAGCAGTACTTC
CASSLEAPEQYF
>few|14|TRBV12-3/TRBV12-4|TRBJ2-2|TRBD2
TGTGCCAGCAATCAGCGGGGCGACACCGGGGAGCTGTTTTTT
CASNQRGDTGELFF
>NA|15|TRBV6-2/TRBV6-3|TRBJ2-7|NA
TGTGCCAGCAGTCCCGGGACAACGAACTCCTACGAGCAGTACTTC
CASSPGTTNSYEQYF